These 10 T cell receptor beta chains came from one sample sequenced in a study of human CD8 memory T cell subsets. By UMI-labeled 5' RACE, the TCR beta libraries were made. TCRdb re-called the 5' RACE reads and shows each CDR3 protein once, DNA omitted. Its clone listing holds around 3,100 distinct CDR3 sequences. Sequencing was done on a sample of CD8+ T cells from PBMCs. The receptors come from a human donor in good health.

This chain connects TRBV11-3 to TRBJ2-1; TCRdb lists TRBD2, though no DNA is available to test this call. The CDR3 loop spans 15 amino acids. CDR1 is SGHNT, CDR2 YENEEA, per germline. This CDR3 is CASSFASGTSNEQFF.

Measured by frequency, this clonotype is medium-sized (0.01 to 0.1%). The CDR3 sequence is CSARGLGGEVKPYEQYF. The chain recombines TRBV20-1 with TRBJ2-7; with no DNA, the TCRdb D assignment of TRBD1 cannot be verified. The CDR3 length is 17 residues. CDR1 is DFQATT and CDR2 is SNEGSKA in the germline V gene (reference sequence).

This clonotype ranks as medium-sized in terms of frequency. The rearrangement joins TRBV28 to TRBJ1-5; TCRdb reports TRBD1, a call that lacks DNA to check it against. Germline CDR1 is MDHEN and CDR2 is SYDVKM. This CDR3 region has 15 residues. The CDR3 loop reads CASSLSGAPDQPQHF.

This clonotype shows up as medium-sized by frequency. The chain employs TRBV7-9 and TRBJ1-1. The germline V gene has CDR1 SEHNR and CDR2 FQNEAQ (reference sequence). This CDR3 comprises 11 residues. CDR3 region: CASSRADEAFF.

This clonotype ranks as medium-sized (0.01 to 0.1%) in terms of frequency. The rearrangement joins TRBV7-9 to TRBJ2-3; TCRdb names TRBD1, which stays unverified in the absence of DNA. The CDR3 is 17 amino acids. The germline V gene has CDR1 SEHNR and CDR2 FQNEAQ (reference sequence). The chain's CDR3 is CASSLEAQGNGADTQYF. Supplemented by reference TRBV7-9 and TRBJ2-3, the full variable domain reads DTGVSQNPRHKITKRGQNVTFRCDPISEHNRLYWYRQTLGQGPEFLTYFQNEAQLEKSRLLSDRFSAERPKGSFSTLEIQRTEQGDSAMYLCASSLEAQGNGADTQYFGPGTRLTVL.

The chain carries TRBV11-2 and TRBJ2-1; TCRdb's D call of TRBD1 is untestable without DNA. Looked up from germline, CDR1 is SGHAT and CDR2 is FQNNGV. CDR3 length: 16 amino acids. This chain's CDR3 is CASSTPGQIKYNEQFF.

This clonotype is deemed medium-sized by its frequency. The V and J genes are TRBV6-1 and TRBJ2-1. Germline CDR1 and CDR2: MNHNS and SASEGT. CDR3 length: 13 amino acids. The CDR3 sequence: CASTYGSYNEQFF.

This chain uses TRBV4-1 with TRBJ2-1; TCRdb names TRBD1, which stays unverified in the absence of DNA. CDR3 size: 12 residues. The V gene's germline CDR1 is MGHRA and CDR2 YSYEKL. This chain's CDR3 is CASSWQGGEQFF.

In terms of frequency, this clonotype is medium-sized (0.01 to 0.1%). The rearrangement joins TRBV20-1 to TRBJ1-5; without DNA, the TCRdb call of TRBD1 cannot be checked. CDR3 length: 14 amino acids. Germline assignment: CDR1 DFQATT and CDR2 SNEGSKA (reference sequence). The CDR3 spells CSAMRTGGNQPQHF.

The chain uses TRBV28 and TRBJ1-5. The CDR3 sequence is 14 residues long. The germline V gene encodes CDR1 MDHEN and CDR2 SYDVKM. The CDR3 loop is CASSLRRNNQPQHF.